The clone carrying this T cell receptor (beta chain) was detected only a few times. Its antigen is undetermined. The data originate from a study of vaccination and CD4 T cells after COVID-19. TCRdb called the PCR reads again in MiXCR, with one record for every CDR3 protein. This sample has about 15,000 distinct CDR3 sequences, with around 69% found just once. Overall study findings and caveats: Spike mono-reactive status applied to 304 of 307 vaccine-specific clones in convalescent patients.

The sequences come from CD4+ T cells from blood, collected after SARS-CoV-2 vaccination. The clonotype comes from a human donor who had recovered from COVID-19.

The CDR3 loop is CASSNHGLAGHYEQYF. The CDR3 DNA reads TGTGCCAGCAGCAATCACGGATTAGCGGGACACTACGAGCAGTACTTC. The chain is built from TRBV21-1 and TRBJ2-7; TRBD2, as called in the table, went unchecked against the DNA. TRBV21-1 represents a pseudogene. The CDR3 has 16 residues.